This TCR beta chain originates from a study of T cell responses to AZD1222 COVID-19 vaccine. This clone has a single count. This CDR3 has 13 amino acids. V was shortened by 2 bases and J by 4 bases, with 9 bases between the two germline ends. Profiling relied on immunoSEQ multiplex PCR, and the TCRdb table lists in-frame clones only, not all of them. The sample has fewer than 120,000 clones; roughly 90% are singletons. The chain uses TRBV12-3 or TRBV12-4 and TRBJ2-7; no firm D call. The material sequenced was peripheral blood, taken 28 days after the second AZD1222 dose. The TCR was taken from an adult who received the AZD1222 COVID-19 vaccine. As DNA, the CDR3 is TGTGCCAGCAGTTTAAGGGTAGGATACGAGCAGTACTTC. Amino acid sequence: CASSLRVGYEQYF.